This T cell receptor (beta chain) was recorded in a study of low-dose radiotherapy and immunotherapy resistance in tumors. In the study overall: The study delivered 0.5 Gy per fraction every 2 weeks to Cohort 1, totaling 6.5 Gy. The regimen for patients comprised intravenous nivolumab 240 mg every two weeks plus intravenous ipilimumab 1 mg/kg every six weeks.

Time point in this sample: before trial treatment. Gene-specific TRAV and TRBV primers were used for first-strand cDNA, covering alpha and beta chains. For amplifying TCRs, the PCR ran for approximately 21 cycles with Phusion, which was used together with a constant-region primer and the adapter on the V primers. TCRdb reprocessed the reads with MiXCR, giving one entry per CDR3 protein. This table has some 60,000 distinct CDR3 sequences, more than 20% appearing once. Germline CDR1 reads WNHNN; CDR2 reads SYGVQD (reference sequence). The junction had 10 bases not matched to a gene; V was cut back by 3 bases and J by 15 bases. The CDR3 length is 14 residues. This clonotype was counted at least ten times.

The clonotype was recovered from a male donor with rectosigmoid adenocarcinoma. Material: PBMCs, obtained before treatment. The chain is built from TRBV10-1 and TRBJ2-1, with 11 bases identical to TRBD2. This CDR3 is CASSERTSGGIRFF. CDR3 nucleotides: TGCGCCAGCAGTGAAAGAACTAGCGGGGGTATTCGGTTCTTC.